The 5 T cell receptor beta chains presented below share a single source sample, sequenced in a study of OX40 agonist ivuxolimab in advanced cancers. Libraries were prepared by immunoSEQ multiplex PCR; TCRdb keeps only in-frame clonotypes and omits some of them. The sample has tens of thousands of clones, more than 75% seen once. Sequenced material: CD4+ or CD8+ T cells sorted from blood, taken in a trial of the OX40 agonist ivuxolimab. These receptors were collected from an adult with an advanced solid tumor such as melanoma, head and neck, liver or kidney cancer.

The V gene is TRBV30, the J gene TRBJ2-3, with 9 bases matching TRBD2. The CDR3 has 19 amino acids. V lost 8 bases, J lost 3 bases, and 24 bases stayed unmatched. The germline CDR1 and CDR2 sequences are GTSNPN and SVGIG (reference sequence). CDR3 protein: CAPVGGPLLAGSRTDTQYF. The CDR3 DNA follows: TGTGCCCCAGTGGGGGGGCCGCTGCTAGCGGGATCTAGAACAGATACGCAGTATTTT.

This clone came up once. V usage is TRBV5-4 and J usage is TRBJ1-4; weak D call: TRBD1 (6 bases). Trimming cost V 6 bases and J 3 bases, with 15 bases left between them. This CDR3 has 15 amino acids. Germline-derived CDR1 and CDR2 are SGHNT and YYREEE (reference sequence). The CDR3 loop reads CASTLTGAPNEKLFF. The CDR3 DNA reads TGTGCCAGCACCCTGACAGGCGCGCCTAATGAAAAACTGTTTTTT.

The chain carries TRBV6-4 and TRBJ1-2, with 8 positions matching TRBD1. Germline CDR1 MRHNA, CDR2 SNTAGT. V lost 3 bases and J lost 3; bases outside the gene matches: 0. The CDR3 is 13 amino acids. In DNA form, the CDR3 reads TGTGCCAGCAGTGAGACAGGGGACTATGGCTACACCTTC. Translated: CASSETGDYGYTF.

The chain joins TRBV6-5 to TRBJ1-2, with D tentatively TRBD1 (5 bases). Germline loops: CDR1 MNHEY, CDR2 SVGAGI. This CDR3 has 13 residues. V dropped 8 bases and J dropped 4 bases, with 14 bases sitting between them. The CDR3 region is CASGGLTGYGYTF. DNA of the CDR3: TGTGCCAGCGGTGGCCTCACAGGCTATGGCTACACCTTC.

The J gene is TRBJ2-5, the V gene TRBV9; D is unclear. The CDR3 covers 13 residues. Deletions cut 3 bases from V and 1 base from J, with 7 bases between. Per germline, CDR1 SGDLS and CDR2 YYNGEE. The CDR3 sequence is CASSARPQETQYF. For the CDR3, the DNA is TGTGCCAGCAGCGCCCGCCCCCAAGAGACCCAGTACTTC.